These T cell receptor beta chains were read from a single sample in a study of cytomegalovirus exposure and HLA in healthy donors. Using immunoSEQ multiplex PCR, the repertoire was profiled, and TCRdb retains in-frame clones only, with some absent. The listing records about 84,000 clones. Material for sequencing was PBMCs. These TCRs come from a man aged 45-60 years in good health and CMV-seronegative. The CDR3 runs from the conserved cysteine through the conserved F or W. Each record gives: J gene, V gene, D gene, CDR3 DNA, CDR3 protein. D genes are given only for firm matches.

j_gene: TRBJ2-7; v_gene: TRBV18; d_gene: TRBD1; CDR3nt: TGTGCCAGCTCACCCCAACGGGGGTCGGGACAGGGAGGCTACGAGCAGTACTTC; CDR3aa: CASSPQRGSGQGGYEQYF
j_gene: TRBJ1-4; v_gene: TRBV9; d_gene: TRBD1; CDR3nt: TGTGCCAGCAGCGTGGACGACAGGGGTGCTCCTGAACTGTTTTTT; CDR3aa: CASSVDDRGAPELFF
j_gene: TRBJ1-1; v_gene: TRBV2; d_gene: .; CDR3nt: TGTGCCAGCAGGGCGGACATGAACACTGAAGCTTTCTTT; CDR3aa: CASRADMNTEAFF
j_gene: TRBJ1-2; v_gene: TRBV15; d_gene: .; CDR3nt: TGTGCCACCAGCAGAGACCGCCTCCGGGGGGCAGGGGCTAACTATGGCTACACCTTC; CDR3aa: CATSRDRLRGAGANYGYTF
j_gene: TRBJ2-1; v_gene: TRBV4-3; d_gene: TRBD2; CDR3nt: TGCGCCAGCAGCCAAGATCTGTCTAGCGGGGGGGTTGAGCAGTTCTTC; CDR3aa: CASSQDLSSGGVEQFF
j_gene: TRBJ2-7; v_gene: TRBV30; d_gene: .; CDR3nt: TGTGCCTGGACCTCCGGGGGAGGTTACGAGCAGTACTTC; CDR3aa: CAWTSGGGYEQYF
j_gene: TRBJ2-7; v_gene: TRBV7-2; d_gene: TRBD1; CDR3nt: TGTGCCAGCAGCTGGGGACAGGGGGTCCACGAGCAGTACTTC; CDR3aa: CASSWGQGVHEQYF
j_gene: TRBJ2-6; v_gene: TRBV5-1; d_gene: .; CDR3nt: TGCGCCAGCAGCTGGACAGTCGGCGGGGCCAACGTCCTGACTTTC; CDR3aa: CASSWTVGGANVLTF
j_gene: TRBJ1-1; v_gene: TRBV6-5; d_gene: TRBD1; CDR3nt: TGTGCCAGCAGTTACGCCCCCCGACAGGGTGAAGCTTTCTTT; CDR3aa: CASSYAPRQGEAFF
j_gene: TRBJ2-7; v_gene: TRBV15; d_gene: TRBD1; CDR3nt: TGTGCCACCAGCAGAGATTGGGACAGGGGTTCCTACGAGCAGTACTTC; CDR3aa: CATSRDWDRGSYEQYF
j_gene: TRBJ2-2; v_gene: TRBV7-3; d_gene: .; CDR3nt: TGTGCCAGCAGCCAGCTAGAGACCGGGGAGCTGTTTTTT; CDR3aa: CASSQLETGELFF
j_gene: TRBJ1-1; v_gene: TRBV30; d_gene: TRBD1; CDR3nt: TGTGCCTGGAGTGGACAGGGTACTGAAGCTTTCTTT; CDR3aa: CAWSGQGTEAFF
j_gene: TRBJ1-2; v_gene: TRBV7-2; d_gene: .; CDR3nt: TGTGCCAGCAGCGAATACAGGGTTAATGACTATGGCTACACCTTC; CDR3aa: CASSEYRVNDYGYTF
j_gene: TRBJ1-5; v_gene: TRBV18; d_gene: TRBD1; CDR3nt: TGTGCCAGCACTCCGGGACAGAATCAGCCCCAGCATTTT; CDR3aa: CASTPGQNQPQHF
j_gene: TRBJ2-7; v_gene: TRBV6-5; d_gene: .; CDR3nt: TGTGCCAGCAGTTATCGCGACAGTTCCTACGAGCAGTACTTC; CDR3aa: CASSYRDSSYEQYF
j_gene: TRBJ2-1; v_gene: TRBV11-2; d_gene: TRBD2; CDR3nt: TGTGCCAGCAGCGCGAGACTAGCGGGGGGCCTTTACAATGAGCAGTTCTTC; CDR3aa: CASSARLAGGLYNEQFF
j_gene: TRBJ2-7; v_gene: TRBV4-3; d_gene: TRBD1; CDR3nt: TGCGCCAGCAGCCAAACGGGACAGGGACGCTACGAGCAGTACTTC; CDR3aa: CASSQTGQGRYEQYF
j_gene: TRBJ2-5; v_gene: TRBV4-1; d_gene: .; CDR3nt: TGCGCCAGCAGGGGGGAGGCAGAGACCCAGTACTTC; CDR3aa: CASRGEAETQYF
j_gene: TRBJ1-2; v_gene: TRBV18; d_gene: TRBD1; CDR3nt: TGTGCCAGCTCATGGACAGGTCGAGATGGCTACACCTTC; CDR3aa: CASSWTGRDGYTF
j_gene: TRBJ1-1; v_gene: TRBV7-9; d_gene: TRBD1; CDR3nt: TGTGCCAGCAGCCTGACAGGGTCGACTGAAGCTTTCTTT; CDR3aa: CASSLTGSTEAFF
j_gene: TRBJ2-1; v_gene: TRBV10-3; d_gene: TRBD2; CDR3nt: TGTGCCATCAGTGGGACTAGCGGGGGTTTGGGCAATGAGCAGTTCTTC; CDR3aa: CAISGTSGGLGNEQFF
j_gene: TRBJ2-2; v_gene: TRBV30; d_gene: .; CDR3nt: TGTGCCTGGAGTCGAGGGTTCACCGGGGAGCTGTTTTTT; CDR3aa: CAWSRGFTGELFF
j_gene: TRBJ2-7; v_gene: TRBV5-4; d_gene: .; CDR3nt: TGTGCCAGCAGCTTTACAGGGAGCTACGAGCAGTACTTC; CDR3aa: CASSFTGSYEQYF
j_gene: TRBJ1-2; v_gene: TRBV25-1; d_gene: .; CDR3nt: TGTGCCAGCAGCCCCCCGTATGGGATATCTACTAGATATGGCTACACCTTC; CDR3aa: CASSPPYGISTRYGYTF
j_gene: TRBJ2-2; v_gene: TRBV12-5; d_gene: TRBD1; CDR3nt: TGTGCTAGTGGTTCCGGGACAGGGAACACCGGGGAGCTGTTTTTT; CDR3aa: CASGSGTGNTGELFF
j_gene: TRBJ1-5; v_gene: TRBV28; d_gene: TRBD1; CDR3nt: TGTGCCAGCAGGAGCGGACAGGGGAATCATCAGCCCCAGCATTTT; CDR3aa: CASRSGQGNHQPQHF
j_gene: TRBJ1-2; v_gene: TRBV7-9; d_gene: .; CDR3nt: TGTGCCAGCAGCGCGGGGAAGACTAACTATGGCTACACCTTC; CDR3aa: CASSAGKTNYGYTF
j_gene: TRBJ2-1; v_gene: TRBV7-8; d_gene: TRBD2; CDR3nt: TGTGCCAGCAGCTTCAGCGGGGGGCTAGGGAATGAGCAGTTCTTC; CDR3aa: CASSFSGGLGNEQFF
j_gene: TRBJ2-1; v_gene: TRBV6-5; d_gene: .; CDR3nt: TGTGCCAGCAGTTACTCGGCCCGAGCGAATGAGCAGTTCTTC; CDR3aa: CASSYSARANEQFF
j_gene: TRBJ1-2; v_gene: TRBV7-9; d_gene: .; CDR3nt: TGTGCCAGCAGCTTTCCCCACAGGGTGGGGGGCTACACCTTC; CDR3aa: CASSFPHRVGGYTF
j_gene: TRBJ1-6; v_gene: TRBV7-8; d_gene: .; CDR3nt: TGTGCCAGCAGCTTTACCGAGGGCATCTTAGGTTCACCCCTCCACTTT; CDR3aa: CASSFTEGILGSPLHF
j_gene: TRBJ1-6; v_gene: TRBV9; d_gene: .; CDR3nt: TGTGCCAGCAGCGTAGGGCAGGGCTATAATTCACCCCTCCACTTT; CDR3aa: CASSVGQGYNSPLHF
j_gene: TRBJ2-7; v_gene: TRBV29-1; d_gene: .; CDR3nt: TGCAGCGTTGAAAGCGCAGGGAGGATCGAGCAGTACTTC; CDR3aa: CSVESAGRIEQYF
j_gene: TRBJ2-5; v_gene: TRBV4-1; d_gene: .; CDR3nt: TGCGCCAGCAGCCAAGGGACTATTGGGAAAGAGACCCAGTACTTC; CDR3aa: CASSQGTIGKETQYF
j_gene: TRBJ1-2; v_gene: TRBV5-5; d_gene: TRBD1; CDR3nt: TGTGCCAGCAGCTCCGGGACAGGGGCTGGCGGCTACACCTTC; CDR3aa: CASSSGTGAGGYTF
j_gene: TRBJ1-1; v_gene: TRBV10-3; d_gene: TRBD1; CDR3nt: TGTGCCATCAGGGGAACAGGGGACCTTGCGGGCTTT; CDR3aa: CAIRGTGDLAGF
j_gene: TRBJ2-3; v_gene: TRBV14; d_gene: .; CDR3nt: TGTGCCAGCAGCCCCCTGTCCTCTGGCACAGATACGCAGTATTTT; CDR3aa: CASSPLSSGTDTQYF
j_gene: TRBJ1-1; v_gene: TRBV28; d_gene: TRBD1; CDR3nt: TGTGCCAGCAGTTTAGGACAGGGGAATGAAGCTTTCTTT; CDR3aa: CASSLGQGNEAFF
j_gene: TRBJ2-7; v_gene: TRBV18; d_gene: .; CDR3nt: TGTGCCAGCTCATCCCGGGCCTACGAGCAGTACTTC; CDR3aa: CASSSRAYEQYF
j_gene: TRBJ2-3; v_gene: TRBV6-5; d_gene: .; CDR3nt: TGTGCCAGCAGTTACTCGACAGGCAGCACAGATACGCAGTATTTT; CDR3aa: CASSYSTGSTDTQYF
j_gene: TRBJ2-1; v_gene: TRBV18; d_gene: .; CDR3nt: TGTGCCAGCTCACCACGTTCTGGACTTTCCAATGAGCAGTTCTTC; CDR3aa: CASSPRSGLSNEQFF
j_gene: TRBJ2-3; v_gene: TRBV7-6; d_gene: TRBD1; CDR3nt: TGTGCCAGCAGCTCCCGCCCGGGACAGTCCACAGATACGCAGTATTTT; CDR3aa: CASSSRPGQSTDTQYF
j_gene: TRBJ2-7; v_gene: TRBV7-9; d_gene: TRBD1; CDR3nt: TGTGCCAGCAGCTTACGACAGGGATCGGACGAGCAGTACTTC; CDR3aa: CASSLRQGSDEQYF
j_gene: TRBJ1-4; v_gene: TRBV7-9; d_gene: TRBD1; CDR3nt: TGTGCCAGCAGCTTAGAGGGGGCTTGGGATGAAAAACTGTTTTTT; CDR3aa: CASSLEGAWDEKLFF
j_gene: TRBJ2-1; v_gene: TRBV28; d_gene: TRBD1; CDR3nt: TGTGCCAGCAGTTTCGTACAGGGGTTTATGTCTTACGATGAGCAGTTCTTC; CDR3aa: CASSFVQGFMSYDEQFF
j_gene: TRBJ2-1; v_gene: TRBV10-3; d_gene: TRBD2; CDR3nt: TGTGCCACCAAGTCCAGCGGGGCCACTCTAAGCTCCTACAATGAGCAGTTCTTC; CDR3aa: CATKSSGATLSSYNEQFF